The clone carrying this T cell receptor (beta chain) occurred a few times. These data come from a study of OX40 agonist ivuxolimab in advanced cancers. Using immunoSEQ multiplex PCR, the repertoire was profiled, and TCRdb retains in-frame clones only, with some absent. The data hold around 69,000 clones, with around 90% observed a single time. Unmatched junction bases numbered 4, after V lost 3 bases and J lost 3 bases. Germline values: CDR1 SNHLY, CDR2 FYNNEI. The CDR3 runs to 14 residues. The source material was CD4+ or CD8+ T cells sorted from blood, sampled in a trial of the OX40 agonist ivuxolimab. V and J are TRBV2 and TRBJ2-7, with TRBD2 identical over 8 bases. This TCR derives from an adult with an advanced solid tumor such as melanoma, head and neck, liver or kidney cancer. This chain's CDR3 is CASSDSLAGYEQYF. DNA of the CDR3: TGTGCCAGCAGTGATAGCCTAGCGGGCTACGAGCAGTACTTC.